This note documents a single T cell receptor (beta chain) sequence. The CDR3 extends over 16 amino acids. Germline V gives CDR1 SGDLS, CDR2 YYNGEE. The ends lost 4 bases at V and 1 base at J; junction bases unmatched: 7. The data derive from a study of blood T cell repertoires in COVID-19. Study background: COVID-19 samples collected from the United States, Italy and Spain covered acute and convalescent phases. PBMCs, B-cell-depleted T cells, or T cells were the source of the cDNA or gDNA that made up the material.

In the authors' methods: For nucleated cells, counts were estimated from reference gene primer amplification. Repertoires were generated with immunoSEQ multiplex PCR, while TCRdb's copy carries only in-frame clones and drops some. From that table come the V and J calls and clone size; the DNA was used to work out D and trimming. The sample records about 70,000 clones, around 85% being singletons. The clonotype was recovered from a woman older than 75 with active or convalescent COVID-19. Specimen: peripheral blood. This chain links TRBV9 with TRBJ2-3; 9 bases line up with TRBD1. The CDR3 reads CASSPGTGMGTDTQYF. CDR3 DNA sequence: TGTGCCAGCAGCCCAGGGACAGGGATGGGCACAGATACGCAGTATTTT. The full variable domain, completed using reference TRBV9 and TRBJ2-3, is DSGVTQTPKHLITATGQRVTLRCSPRSGDLSVYWYQQSLDQGLQFLIQYYNGEERAKGNILERFSAQQFPDLHSELNLSSLELGDSALYFCASSPGTGMGTDTQYFGPGTRLTVL.